The 9 T cell receptor beta chains below were found in one sample sequenced in a study of cytomegalovirus exposure and HLA in healthy donors. The PCR made use of 60 Vbeta and 13 Jbeta primers. Sequenced by immunoSEQ multiplex PCR; TCRdb stores in-frame clones only, minus some. The repertoire holds about 96,000 clones, with roughly 74% as singletons. Sequenced: PBMCs. The source of these receptors is a woman in her seventies in good health and CMV-seropositive.

The chain couples TRBV9 to TRBJ1-2, with TRBD1 as a possible D gene (6 bases). There are 15 residues in the CDR3. In germline, CDR1 is SGDLS, CDR2 YYNGEE. V was trimmed by 4 bases and J by 1 base, leaving 14 bases between them. The chain's CDR3 is CASSPWTDDNYGYTF. In DNA form, the CDR3 reads TGTGCCAGCAGCCCCTGGACAGATGATAACTATGGCTACACCTTC.

The chain couples TRBV5-1 to TRBJ1-2; tentative D call: TRBD1 (6 bases). CDR1 SGHRS and CDR2 YFSETQ come from the germline V gene. This CDR3 has 14 residues. The V end lost 4 bases, the J end lost 0 bases, and 10 bases lay between the germline ends. CDR3 DNA: TGCGCCAGCAGCCCGGACAGTACTAACTATGGCTACACCTTC. Amino acids: CASSPDSTNYGYTF. Full variable domain (outside the CDR3, taken from reference TRBV5-1 and TRBJ1-2): KAGVTQTPRYLIKTRGQQVTLSCSPISGHRSVSWYQQTPGQGLQFLFEYFSETQRNKGNFPGRFSGRQFSNSRSEMNVSTLELGDSALYLCASSPDSTNYGYTFGSGTRLTVV.

The genes are TRBV9 and TRBJ1-1; D gene ambiguous. The CDR3 contains 14 residues. Germline V gene lookup returns CDR1 SGDLS and CDR2 YYNGEE. V shed 0 bases and J shed 4 bases, with 10 bases lying between them. CDR3: CASSVAGLSTEAFF. The CDR3 DNA reads TGTGCCAGCAGCGTAGCCGGACTGAGCACTGAAGCTTTCTTT.

This clone was found many times. The V call is TRBV5-1, the J call TRBJ2-1; D uncertain. The CDR3 is 12 amino acids. The V end was cut by 0 bases, the J end by 6 bases, with 4 bases between. The germline V gene has CDR1 SGHRS and CDR2 YFSETQ. The CDR3 is CASSLALNEQFF. The CDR3 DNA is TGCGCCAGCAGCTTGGCTCTCAATGAGCAGTTCTTC.

The chain combines TRBV10-3 with TRBJ2-7, with 8 positions matching TRBD1. Germline CDR1 and CDR2: ENHRY and SYGVKD. The CDR3 has 11 amino acids. V was clipped by 6 bases and J by 7 bases; unmatched bases: 2. The CDR3 protein is CAIRGQGEQYF. The CDR3 nucleotides are TGTGCCATCAGAGGACAGGGTGAGCAGTACTTC.

The sample holds a few counts of this clone. This chain connects TRBV4-3 to TRBJ2-1; possible D gene TRBD2, 6 bases. Germline V gene lookup returns CDR1 LGHNA and CDR2 YSLEER. The CDR3 extends over 15 amino acids. V was pared by 3 bases and J by 5 bases, with 14 bases between. CDR3 in amino acids: CASSQAGWVNNEQFF. CDR3 bases: TGCGCCAGCAGCCAGGCGGGGTGGGTGAACAATGAGCAGTTCTTC.

Note on this clone: The junction and the germline gene differ at one end; a read error may be behind it. The sample holds other DNA sequences that translate to the same CDR3. V gene TRBV7-2 combines with J gene TRBJ2-5, with 9 bases aligning to TRBD2. Germline V lookup: CDR1 SGHTA, CDR2 FQGNSA. This CDR3 has 17 amino acids. CDR3 coding DNA: TGCGCCAGCAGCCTCGCGCGGGGGGGGCCCAAGAAAGAGACCCAGTACTTC. This encodes CASSLARGGPKKETQYF.

The chain couples TRBV4-1 to TRBJ2-7; 8 bases are shared with TRBD2. Trimming took 0 bases from V and 2 from J; bases not matched to a gene: 15. The CDR3 is made up of 19 amino acids. CDR1 is MGHRA and CDR2 is YSYEKL in the germline V gene. CDR3 sequence reads: CASSQETYTSRGVPYEQYF. In DNA form, the CDR3 reads TGCGCCAGCAGCCAAGAAACGTATACCTCGCGGGGGGTCCCCTACGAGCAGTACTTC.

The rearrangement links TRBV19 to TRBJ1-6; TRBD1 aligns across 9 bases. Looked up from germline, CDR1 is LNHDA and CDR2 is SQIVND (reference sequence). After removal of 7 bases from V and 9 bases from J, the junction contained 7 bases not matched to a gene. This CDR3 comprises 14 residues. The CDR3, as DNA: TGTGCCAGTACCACGGGACAGGGAAGTTCACCCCTCCACTTT. Residues: CASTTGQGSSPLHF.